The clone carrying this T cell receptor beta chain was observed many times. TCRdb called the RT-PCR reads again in MiXCR, with one record for every CDR3 protein. The table lists more than 600,000 distinct CDR3 sequences, 14% of them singletons. Germline CDR1 ENHRY, CDR2 SYGVKD. V lost 4 bases, J lost 2 bases, and 9 bases stayed unmatched. The CDR3 extends over 17 amino acids. The origin of this receptor is a female donor in good health, serving as a healthy control. The sequenced material came from memory CD4+ T cells from blood. The V gene is TRBV10-3, the J gene TRBJ2-5; 11 nucleotides match TRBD2. CDR3 bases: TGTGCCATCAGTGTTTCGACCGGGACTAGCGGTCAAGAGACCCAGTACTTC. This codes for CAISVSTGTSGQETQYF.